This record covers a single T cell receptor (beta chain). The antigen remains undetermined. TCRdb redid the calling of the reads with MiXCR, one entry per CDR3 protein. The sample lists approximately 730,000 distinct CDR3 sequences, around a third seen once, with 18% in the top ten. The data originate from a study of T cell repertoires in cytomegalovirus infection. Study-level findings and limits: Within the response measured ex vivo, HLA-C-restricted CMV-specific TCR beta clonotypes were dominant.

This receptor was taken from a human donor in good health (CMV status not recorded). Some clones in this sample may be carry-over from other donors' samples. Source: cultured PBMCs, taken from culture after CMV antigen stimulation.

In DNA, the CDR3 is TGCAGCGGCCAGGGGGCGACTAATGAAAAACTGTTTTTT. Protein: CSGQGATNEKLFF. The rearrangement links TRBV29-1 to TRBJ1-4; TRBD1 matches at 8 bases. Germline V CDR1 and CDR2: SQVTM, ANQGSEA. V lost 7 bases, J lost 2 bases, and 3 bases stayed unmatched. CDR3 size: 13 residues.